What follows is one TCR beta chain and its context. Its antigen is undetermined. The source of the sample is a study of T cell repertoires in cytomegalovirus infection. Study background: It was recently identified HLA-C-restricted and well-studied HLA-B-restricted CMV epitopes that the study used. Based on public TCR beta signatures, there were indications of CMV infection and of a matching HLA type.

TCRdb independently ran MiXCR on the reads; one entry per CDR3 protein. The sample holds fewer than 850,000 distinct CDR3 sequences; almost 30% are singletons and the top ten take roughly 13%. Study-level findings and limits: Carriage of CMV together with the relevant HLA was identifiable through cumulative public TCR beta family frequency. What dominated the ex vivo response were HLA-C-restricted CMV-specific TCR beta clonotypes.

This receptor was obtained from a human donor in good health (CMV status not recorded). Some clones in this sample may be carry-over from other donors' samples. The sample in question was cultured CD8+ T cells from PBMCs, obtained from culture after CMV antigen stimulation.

The CDR3 sequence is CASSSQGRQGGYTF. The CDR3 bases are TGTGCCAGCAGCAGCCAAGGCAGGCAAGGTGGCTACACCTTC. The chain links TRBV7-6 to TRBJ1-2, with D unclear. Germline assignment: CDR1 SGHVS and CDR2 FNYEAQ. The CDR3 totals 14 residues. Trimming shortened V by 5 bases and J by 7 bases, and 17 bases separated the two germline ends. The full variable domain, its missing parts supplied by reference TRBV7-6 and TRBJ1-2, is GAGVSQSPRYKVTKRGQDVALRCDPISGHVSLYWYRQALGQGPEFLTYFNYEAQQDKSGLPNDRFSAERPEGSISTLTIQRTEQRDSAMYRCASSSQGRQGGYTFGSGTRLTVV.